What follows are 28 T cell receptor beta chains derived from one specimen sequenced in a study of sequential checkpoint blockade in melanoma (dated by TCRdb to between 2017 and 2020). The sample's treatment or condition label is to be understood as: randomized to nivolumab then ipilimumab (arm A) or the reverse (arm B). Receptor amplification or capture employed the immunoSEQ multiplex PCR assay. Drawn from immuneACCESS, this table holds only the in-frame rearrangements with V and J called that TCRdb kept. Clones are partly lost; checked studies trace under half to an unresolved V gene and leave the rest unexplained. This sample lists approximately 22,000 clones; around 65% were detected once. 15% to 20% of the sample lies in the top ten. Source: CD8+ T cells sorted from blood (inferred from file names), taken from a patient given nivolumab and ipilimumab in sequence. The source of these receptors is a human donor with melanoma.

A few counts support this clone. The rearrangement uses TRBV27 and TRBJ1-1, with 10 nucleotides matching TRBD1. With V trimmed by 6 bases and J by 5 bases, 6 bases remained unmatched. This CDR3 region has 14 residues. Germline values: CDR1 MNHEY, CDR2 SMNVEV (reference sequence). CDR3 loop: CASSRQGAWTEAFF. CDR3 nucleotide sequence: TGTGCCAGCAGCCGACAGGGGGCATGGACTGAAGCTTTCTTT.

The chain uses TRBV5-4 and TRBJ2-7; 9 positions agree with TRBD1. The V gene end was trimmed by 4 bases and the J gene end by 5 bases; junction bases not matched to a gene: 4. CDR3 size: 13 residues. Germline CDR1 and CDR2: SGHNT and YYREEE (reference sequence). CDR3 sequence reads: CASSPGTGNEQYV. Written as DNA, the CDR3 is TGTGCCAGCAGCCCAGGGACAGGGAACGAGCAGTACGTC.

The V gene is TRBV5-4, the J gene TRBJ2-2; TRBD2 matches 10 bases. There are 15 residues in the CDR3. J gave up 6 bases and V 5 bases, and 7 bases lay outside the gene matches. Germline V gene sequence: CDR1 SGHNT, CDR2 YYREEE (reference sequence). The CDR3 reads CASRRAGGPAGELFF. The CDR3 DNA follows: TGTGCCAGCAGACGAGCGGGGGGGCCGGCCGGGGAGCTGTTTTTT.

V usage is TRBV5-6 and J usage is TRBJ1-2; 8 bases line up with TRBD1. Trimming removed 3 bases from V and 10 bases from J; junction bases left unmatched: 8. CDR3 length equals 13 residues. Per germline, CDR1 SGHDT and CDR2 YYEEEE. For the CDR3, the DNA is TGTGCCAGCAGCTATGGACAGGGTATTATCTACACCTTC. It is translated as CASSYGQGIIYTF.

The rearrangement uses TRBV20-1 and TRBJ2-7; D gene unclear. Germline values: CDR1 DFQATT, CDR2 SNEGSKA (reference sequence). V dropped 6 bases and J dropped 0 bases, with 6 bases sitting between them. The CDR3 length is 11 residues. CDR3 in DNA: TGCAGTGCCGGTCGCTCCTACGAGCAGTACTTC. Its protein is CSAGRSYEQYF.

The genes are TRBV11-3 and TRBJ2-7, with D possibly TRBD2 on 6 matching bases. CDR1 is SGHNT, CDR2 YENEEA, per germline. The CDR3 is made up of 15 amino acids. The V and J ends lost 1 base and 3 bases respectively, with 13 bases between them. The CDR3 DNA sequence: TGTGCCAGCAGCTTAGCTTCGGGACTTGTCTACGAGCAGTACTTC. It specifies CASSLASGLVYEQYF.

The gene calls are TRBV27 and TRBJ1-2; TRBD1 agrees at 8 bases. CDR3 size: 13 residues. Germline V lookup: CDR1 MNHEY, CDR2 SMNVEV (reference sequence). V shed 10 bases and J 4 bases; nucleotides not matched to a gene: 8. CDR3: CATGQGGTYGYTF. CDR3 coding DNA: TGTGCCACTGGACAGGGTGGTACCTATGGCTACACCTTC.

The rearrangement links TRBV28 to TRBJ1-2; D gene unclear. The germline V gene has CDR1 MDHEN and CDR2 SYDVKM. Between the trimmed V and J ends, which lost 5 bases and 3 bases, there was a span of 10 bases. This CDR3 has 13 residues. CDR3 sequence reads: CASSNTAHYGYTF. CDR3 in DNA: TGTGCCAGCAGTAATACAGCTCACTATGGCTACACCTTC.

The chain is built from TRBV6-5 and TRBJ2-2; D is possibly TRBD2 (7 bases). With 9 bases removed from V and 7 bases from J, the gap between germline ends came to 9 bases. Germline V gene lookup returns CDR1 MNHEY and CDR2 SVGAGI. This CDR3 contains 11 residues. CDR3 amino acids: CARGGGGELFF. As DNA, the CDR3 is TGTGCCAGGGGAGGGGGCGGGGAGCTGTTTTTT.

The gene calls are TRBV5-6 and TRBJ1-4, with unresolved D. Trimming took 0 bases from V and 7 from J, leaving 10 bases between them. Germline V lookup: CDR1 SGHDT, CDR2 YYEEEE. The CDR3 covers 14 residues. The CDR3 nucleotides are TGTGCCAGCAGCTTGGGATCTGCGGGTGAAAAACTGTTTTTT. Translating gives CASSLGSAGEKLFF.

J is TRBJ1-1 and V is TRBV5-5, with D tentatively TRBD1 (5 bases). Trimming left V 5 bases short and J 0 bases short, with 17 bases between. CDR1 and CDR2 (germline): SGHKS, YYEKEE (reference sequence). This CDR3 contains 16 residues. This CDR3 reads CASRYTEQVMNTEAFF. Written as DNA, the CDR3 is TGTGCCAGCAGGTATACGGAACAGGTCATGAACACTGAAGCTTTCTTT.

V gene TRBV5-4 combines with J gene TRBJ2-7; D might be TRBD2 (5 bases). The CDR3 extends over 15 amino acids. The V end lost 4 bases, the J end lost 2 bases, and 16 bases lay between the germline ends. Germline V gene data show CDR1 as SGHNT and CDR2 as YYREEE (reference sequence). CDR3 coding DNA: TGTGCCAGCAGCCAAGAGAGAGCTAGCCCCTACGAGCAGTACTTC. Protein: CASSQERASPYEQYF.

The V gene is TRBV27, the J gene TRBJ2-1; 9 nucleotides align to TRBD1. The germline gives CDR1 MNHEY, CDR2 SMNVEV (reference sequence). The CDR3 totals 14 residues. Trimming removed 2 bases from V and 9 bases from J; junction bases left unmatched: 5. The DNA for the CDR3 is TGTGCCAGCAGTTTACGACAGGGGGTTACTGAGCAGTTCTTC. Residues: CASSLRQGVTEQFF.

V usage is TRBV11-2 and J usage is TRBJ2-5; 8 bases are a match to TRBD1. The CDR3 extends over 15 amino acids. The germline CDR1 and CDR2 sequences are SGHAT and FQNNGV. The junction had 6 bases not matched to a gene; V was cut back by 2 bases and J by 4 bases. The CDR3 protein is CASSLNAGGLETQYF. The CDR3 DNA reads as TGTGCCAGCAGCTTAAACGCAGGGGGCCTAGAGACCCAGTACTTC.

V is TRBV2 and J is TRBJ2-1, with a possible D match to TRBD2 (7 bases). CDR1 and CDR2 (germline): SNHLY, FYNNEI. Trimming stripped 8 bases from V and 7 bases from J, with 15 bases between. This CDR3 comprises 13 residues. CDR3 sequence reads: CASDGGPGNEQFF. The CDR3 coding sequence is TGTGCCAGCGACGGGGGGCCGGGGAATGAGCAGTTCTTC.

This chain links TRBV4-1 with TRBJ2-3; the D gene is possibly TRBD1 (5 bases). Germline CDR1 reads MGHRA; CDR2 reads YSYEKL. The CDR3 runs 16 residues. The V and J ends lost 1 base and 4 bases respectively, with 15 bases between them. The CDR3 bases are TGCGCCAGCAGCCAAGTACCGGCTTCAGGGCCAGATACGCAGTATTTT. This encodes CASSQVPASGPDTQYF.

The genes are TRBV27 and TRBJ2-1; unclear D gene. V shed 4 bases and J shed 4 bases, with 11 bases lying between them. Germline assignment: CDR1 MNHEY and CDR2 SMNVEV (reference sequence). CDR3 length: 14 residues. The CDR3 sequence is CASSSRIGYNEQFF. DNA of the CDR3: TGTGCCAGCAGTTCGCGGATCGGGTACAATGAGCAGTTCTTC.

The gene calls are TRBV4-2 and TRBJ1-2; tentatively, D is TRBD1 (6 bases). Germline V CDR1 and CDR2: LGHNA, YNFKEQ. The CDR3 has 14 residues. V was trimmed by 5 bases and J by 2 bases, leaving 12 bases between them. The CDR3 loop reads CASSTLQGNYGYTF. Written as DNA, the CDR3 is TGTGCCAGCAGCACCCTTCAGGGGAACTATGGCTACACCTTC.

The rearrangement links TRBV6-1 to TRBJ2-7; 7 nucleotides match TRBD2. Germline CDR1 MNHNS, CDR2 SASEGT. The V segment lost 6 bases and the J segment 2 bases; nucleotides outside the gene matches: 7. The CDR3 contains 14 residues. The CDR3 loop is CASSVWEGTYEQYV. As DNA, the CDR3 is TGTGCCAGCAGCGTATGGGAGGGGACCTACGAGCAGTACGTC.

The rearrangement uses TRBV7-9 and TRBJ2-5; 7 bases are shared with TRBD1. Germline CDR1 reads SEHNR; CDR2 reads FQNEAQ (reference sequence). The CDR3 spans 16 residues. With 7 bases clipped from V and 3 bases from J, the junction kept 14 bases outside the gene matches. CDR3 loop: CASTPSPRGQEETQYF. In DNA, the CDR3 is TGTGCCAGCACCCCGTCGCCGAGGGGGCAAGAAGAGACCCAGTACTTC.

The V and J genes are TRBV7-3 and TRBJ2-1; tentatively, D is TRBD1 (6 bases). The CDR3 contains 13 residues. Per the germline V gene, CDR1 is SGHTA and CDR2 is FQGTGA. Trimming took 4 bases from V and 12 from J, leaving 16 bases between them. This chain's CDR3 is CASSSRLGHVQFF. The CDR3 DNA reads TGTGCCAGCAGCTCAAGACTGGGACATGTGCAGTTCTTC. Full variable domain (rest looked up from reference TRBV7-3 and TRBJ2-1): GAGVSQTPSNKVTEKGKYVELRCDPISGHTALYWYRQSLGQGPEFLIYFQGTGAADDSGLPNDRFFAVRPEGSVSTLKIQRTERGDSAVYLCASSSRLGHVQFFGPGTRLTVL.

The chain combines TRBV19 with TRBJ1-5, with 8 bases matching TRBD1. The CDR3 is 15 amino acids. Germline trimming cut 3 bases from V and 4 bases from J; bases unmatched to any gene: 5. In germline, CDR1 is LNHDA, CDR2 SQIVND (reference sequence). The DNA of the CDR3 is TGTGCCAGTAGTATGGTTACAGGGGGAAATCAGCCCCAGCATTTT. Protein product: CASSMVTGGNQPQHF.

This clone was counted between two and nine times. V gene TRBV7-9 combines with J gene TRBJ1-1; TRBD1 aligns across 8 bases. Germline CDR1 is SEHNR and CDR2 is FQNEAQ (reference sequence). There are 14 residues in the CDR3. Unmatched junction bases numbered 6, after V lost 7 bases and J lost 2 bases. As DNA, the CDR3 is TGTGCCAGCAATAACGCAGGGGGCAACACTGAAGCTTTCTTT. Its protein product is CASNNAGGNTEAFF.

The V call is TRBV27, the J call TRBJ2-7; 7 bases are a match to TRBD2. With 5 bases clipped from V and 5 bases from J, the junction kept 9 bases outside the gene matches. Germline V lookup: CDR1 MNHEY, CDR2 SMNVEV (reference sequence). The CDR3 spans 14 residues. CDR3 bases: TGTGCCAGCAGTGCGGGAGCGGGTTTTCACGAGCAGTACGTC. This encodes CASSAGAGFHEQYV.

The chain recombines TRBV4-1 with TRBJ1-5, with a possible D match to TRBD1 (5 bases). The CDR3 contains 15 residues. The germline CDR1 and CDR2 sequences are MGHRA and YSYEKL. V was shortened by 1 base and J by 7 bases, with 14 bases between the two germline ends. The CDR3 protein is CASSQGWQGGQPQHF. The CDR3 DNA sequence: TGCGCCAGCAGCCAAGGATGGCAGGGAGGACAGCCCCAGCATTTT.

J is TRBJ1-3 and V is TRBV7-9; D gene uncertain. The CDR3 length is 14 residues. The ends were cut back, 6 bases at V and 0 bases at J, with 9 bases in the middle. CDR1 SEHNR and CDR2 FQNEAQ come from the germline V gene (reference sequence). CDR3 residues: CASSPDISGNTIYF. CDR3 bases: TGTGCCAGCAGTCCCGACATCTCTGGAAACACCATATATTTT. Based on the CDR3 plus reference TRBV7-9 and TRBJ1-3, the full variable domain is DTGVSQNPRHKITKRGQNVTFRCDPISEHNRLYWYRQTLGQGPEFLTYFQNEAQLEKSRLLSDRFSAERPKGSFSTLEIQRTEQGDSAMYLCASSPDISGNTIYFGEGSWLTVV.

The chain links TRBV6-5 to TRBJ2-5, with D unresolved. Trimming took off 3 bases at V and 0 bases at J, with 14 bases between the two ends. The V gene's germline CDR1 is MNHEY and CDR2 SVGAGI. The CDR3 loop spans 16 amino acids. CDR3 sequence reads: CASSYSLPPNQETQYF. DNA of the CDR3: TGTGCCAGCAGTTATAGCCTACCCCCTAACCAAGAGACCCAGTACTTC.

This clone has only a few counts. The CDR3 DNA sequence: TGTGCCAGCAGCGTAGTCGGGGGGCCATTCAATGAGCAGTTCTTC. Encoded protein: CASSVVGGPFNEQFF. The V call is TRBV9, the J call TRBJ2-1; TRBD2 might be the D (7 bases). Germline V gene sequence: CDR1 SGDLS, CDR2 YYNGEE. The CDR3 extends over 15 amino acids. With 0 bases removed from V and 6 bases from J, the gap between germline ends came to 13 bases.